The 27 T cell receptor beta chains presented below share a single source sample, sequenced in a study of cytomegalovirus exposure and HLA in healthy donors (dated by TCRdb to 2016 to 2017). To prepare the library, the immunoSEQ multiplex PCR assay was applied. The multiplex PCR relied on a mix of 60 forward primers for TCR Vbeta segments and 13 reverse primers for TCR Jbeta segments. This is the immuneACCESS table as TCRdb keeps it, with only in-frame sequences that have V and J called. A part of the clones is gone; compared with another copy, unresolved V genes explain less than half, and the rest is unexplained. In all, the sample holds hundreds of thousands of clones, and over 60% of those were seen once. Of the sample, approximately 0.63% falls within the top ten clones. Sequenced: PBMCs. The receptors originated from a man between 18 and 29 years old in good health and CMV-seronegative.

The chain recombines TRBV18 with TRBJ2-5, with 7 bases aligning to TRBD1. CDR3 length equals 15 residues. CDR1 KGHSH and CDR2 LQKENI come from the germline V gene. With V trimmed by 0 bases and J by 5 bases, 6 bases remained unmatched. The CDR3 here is CASSPPGTAPETQYF. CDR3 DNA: TGTGCCAGCTCACCACCCGGGACAGCGCCGGAGACCCAGTACTTC.

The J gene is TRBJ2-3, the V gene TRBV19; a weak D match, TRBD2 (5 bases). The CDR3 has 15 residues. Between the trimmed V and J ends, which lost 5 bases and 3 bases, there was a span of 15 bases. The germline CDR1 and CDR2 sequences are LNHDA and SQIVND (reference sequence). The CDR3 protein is CASSSQGGRTDTQYF. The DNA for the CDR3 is TGTGCCAGTAGTTCCCAAGGAGGCCGGACAGATACGCAGTATTTT.

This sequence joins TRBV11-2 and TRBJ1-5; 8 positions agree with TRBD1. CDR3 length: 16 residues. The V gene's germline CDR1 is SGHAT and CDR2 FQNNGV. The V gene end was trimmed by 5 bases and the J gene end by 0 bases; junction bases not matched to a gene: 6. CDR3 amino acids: CASSPWTGNSNQPQHF. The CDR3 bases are TGTGCCAGCAGCCCATGGACAGGGAATAGCAATCAGCCCCAGCATTTT.

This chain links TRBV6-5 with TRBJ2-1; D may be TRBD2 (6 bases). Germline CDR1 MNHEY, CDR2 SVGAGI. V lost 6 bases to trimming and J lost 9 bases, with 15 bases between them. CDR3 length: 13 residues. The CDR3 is CASRRGDFFEQFF. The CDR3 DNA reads TGTGCCAGCAGACGCGGGGACTTCTTTGAGCAGTTCTTC.

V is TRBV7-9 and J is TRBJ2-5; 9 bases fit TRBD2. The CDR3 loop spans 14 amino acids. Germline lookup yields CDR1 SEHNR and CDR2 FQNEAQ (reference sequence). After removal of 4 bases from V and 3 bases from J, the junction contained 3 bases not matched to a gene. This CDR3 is CASSYIAGEETQYF. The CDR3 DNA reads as TGTGCCAGCAGCTATATAGCGGGAGAAGAGACCCAGTACTTC.

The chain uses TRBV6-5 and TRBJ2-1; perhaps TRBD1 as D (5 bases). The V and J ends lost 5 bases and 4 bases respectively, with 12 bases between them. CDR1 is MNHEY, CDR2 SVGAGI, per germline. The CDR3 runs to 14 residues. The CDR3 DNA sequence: TGTGCCAGCAGTAAAGGGGTCCCATACAATGAGCAGTTCTTC. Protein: CASSKGVPYNEQFF.

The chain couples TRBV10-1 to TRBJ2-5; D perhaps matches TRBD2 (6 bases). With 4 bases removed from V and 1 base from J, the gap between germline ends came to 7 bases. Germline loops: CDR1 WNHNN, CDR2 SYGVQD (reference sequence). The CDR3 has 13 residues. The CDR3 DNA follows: TGCGCCAGCAGTGGGGGGGTCCAAGAGACCCAGTACTTC. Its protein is CASSGGVQETQYF.

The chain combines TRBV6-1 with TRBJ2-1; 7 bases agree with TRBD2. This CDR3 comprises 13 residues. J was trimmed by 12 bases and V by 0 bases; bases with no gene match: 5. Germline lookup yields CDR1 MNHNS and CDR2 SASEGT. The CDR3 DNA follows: TGTGCCAGCAGTGAAGCGGGAGCGGGAAGGCAGTTCTTC. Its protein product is CASSEAGAGRQFF.

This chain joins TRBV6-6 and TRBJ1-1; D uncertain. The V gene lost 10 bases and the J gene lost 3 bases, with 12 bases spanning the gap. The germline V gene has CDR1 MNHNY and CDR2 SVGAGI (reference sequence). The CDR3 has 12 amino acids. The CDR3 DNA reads TGTGCCACCTTAGACCAGGACACTGAAGCTTTCTTT. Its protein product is CATLDQDTEAFF.

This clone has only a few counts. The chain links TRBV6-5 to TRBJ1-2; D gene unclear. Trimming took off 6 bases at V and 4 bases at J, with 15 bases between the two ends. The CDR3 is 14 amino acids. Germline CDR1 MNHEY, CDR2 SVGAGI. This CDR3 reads CASSPRGWAYGYTF. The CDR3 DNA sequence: TGTGCCAGCAGCCCCCGAGGGTGGGCCTATGGCTACACCTTC.

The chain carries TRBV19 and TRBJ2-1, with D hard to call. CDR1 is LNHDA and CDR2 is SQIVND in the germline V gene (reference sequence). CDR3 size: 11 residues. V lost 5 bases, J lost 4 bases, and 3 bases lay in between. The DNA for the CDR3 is TGTGCCAGTAGTCAATACAATGAGCAGTTCTTC. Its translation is CASSQYNEQFF.

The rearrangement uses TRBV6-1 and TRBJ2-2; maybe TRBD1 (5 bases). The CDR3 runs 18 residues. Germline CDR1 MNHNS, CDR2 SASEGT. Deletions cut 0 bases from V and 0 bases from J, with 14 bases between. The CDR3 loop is CASSEAGHRYSNTGELFF. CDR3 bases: TGTGCCAGCAGTGAAGCGGGCCACAGGTACTCGAACACCGGGGAGCTGTTTTTT.

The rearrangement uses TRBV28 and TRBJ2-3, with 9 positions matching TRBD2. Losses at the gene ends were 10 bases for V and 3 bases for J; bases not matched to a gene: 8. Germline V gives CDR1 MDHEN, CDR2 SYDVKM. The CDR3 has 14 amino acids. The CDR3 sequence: CATAAGGKTDTQYF. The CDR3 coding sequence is TGTGCCACGGCAGCGGGAGGTAAAACAGATACGCAGTATTTT.

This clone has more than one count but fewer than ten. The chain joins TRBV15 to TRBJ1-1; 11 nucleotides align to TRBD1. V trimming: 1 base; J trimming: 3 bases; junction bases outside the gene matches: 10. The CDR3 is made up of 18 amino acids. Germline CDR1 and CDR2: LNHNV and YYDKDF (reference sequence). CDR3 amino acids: CATSRGRDRGSRDTEAFF. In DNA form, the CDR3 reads TGTGCCACCAGCAGAGGCCGGGACAGGGGGAGTCGGGACACTGAAGCTTTCTTT.

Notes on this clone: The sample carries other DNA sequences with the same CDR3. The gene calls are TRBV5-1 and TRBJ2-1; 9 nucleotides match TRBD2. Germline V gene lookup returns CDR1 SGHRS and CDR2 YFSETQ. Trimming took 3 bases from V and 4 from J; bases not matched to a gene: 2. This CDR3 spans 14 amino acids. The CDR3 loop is CASSSAGGYNEQFF. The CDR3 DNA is TGCGCCAGCAGCTCCGCGGGAGGGTACAATGAGCAGTTCTTC.

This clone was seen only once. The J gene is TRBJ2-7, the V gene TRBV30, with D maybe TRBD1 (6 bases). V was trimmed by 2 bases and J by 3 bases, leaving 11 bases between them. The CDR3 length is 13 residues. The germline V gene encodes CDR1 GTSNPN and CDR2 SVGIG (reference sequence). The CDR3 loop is CAWSRTVSYEQYF. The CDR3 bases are TGTGCCTGGAGTAGGACAGTCAGCTACGAGCAGTACTTC.

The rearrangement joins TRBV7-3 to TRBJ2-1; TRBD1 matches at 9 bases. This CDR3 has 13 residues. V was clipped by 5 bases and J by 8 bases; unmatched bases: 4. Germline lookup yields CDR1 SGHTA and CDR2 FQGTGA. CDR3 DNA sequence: TGTGCCAGCAGCCCGGGACAGGGCCATGAGCAGTTCTTC. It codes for CASSPGQGHEQFF.

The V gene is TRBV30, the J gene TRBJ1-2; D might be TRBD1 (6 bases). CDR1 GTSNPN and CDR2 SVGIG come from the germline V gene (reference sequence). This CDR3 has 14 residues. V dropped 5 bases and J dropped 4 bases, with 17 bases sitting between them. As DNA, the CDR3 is TGTGCCTGGGGGGTTAGGACAGCCCTCTATGGCTACACCTTC. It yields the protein CAWGVRTALYGYTF. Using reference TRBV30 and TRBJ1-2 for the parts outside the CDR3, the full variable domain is SQTIHQWPATLVQPVGSPLSLECTVEGTSNPNLYWYRQAAGRGLQLLFYSVGIGQISSEVPQNLSASRPQDRQFILSSKKLLLSDSGFYLCAWGVRTALYGYTFGSGTRLTVV.

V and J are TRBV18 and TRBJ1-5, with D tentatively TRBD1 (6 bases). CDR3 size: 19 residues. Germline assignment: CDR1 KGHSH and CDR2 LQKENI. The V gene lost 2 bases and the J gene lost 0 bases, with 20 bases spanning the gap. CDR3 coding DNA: TGTGCCAGCTCACCAAGGGGGACGGGGTGGACCGATAGCAATCAGCCCCAGCATTTT. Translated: CASSPRGTGWTDSNQPQHF.

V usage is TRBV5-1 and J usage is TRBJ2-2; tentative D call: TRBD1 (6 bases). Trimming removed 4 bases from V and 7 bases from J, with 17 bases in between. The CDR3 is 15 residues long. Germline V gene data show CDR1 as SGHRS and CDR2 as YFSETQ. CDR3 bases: TGCGCCAGCAGCCTTCAACAGGGTGTCGGCGGGGAGCTGTTTTTT. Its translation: CASSLQQGVGGELFF.

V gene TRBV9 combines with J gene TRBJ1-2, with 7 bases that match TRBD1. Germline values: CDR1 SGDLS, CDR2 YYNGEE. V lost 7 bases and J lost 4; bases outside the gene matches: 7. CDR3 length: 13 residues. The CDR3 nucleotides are TGTGCCAGCTCGAGGGGGCCGAGCTATGGCTACACCTTC. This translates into CASSRGPSYGYTF.

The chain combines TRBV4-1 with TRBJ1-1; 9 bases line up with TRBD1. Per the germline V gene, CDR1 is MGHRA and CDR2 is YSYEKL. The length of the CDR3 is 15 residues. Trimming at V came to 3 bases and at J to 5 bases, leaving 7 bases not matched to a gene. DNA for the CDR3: TGCGCCAGCAGCCAGATACAGGGGGCAGGTACTGAAGCTTTCTTT. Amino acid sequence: CASSQIQGAGTEAFF.

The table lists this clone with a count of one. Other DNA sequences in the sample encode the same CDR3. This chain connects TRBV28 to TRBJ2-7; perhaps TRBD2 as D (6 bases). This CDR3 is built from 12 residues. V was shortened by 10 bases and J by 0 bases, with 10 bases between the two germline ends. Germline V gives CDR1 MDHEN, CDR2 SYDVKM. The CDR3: CATAGSSYEQYF. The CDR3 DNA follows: TGTGCCACCGCGGGGAGCTCCTACGAGCAGTACTTC.

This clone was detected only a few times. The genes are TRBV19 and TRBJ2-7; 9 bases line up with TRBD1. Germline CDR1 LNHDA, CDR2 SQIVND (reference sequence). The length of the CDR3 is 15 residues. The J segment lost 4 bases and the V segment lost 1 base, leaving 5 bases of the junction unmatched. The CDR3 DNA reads TGTGCCAGTAGTATAGGTGGGACAGGGAGTTACGAGCAGTACTTC. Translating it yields CASSIGGTGSYEQYF.

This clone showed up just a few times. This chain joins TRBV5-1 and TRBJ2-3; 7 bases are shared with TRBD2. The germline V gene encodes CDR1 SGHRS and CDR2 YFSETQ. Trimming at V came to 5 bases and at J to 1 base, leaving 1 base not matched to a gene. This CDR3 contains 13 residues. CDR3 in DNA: TGCGCCAGCAGACGGGGGGGCACAGATACGCAGTATTTT. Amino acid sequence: CASRRGGTDTQYF.

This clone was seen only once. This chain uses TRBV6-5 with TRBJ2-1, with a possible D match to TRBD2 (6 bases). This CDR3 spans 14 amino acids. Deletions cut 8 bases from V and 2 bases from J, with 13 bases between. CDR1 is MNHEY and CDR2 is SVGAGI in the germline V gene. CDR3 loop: CASRLDLAYNEQFF. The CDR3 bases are TGTGCCAGCCGACTAGACTTGGCCTACAATGAGCAGTTCTTC.

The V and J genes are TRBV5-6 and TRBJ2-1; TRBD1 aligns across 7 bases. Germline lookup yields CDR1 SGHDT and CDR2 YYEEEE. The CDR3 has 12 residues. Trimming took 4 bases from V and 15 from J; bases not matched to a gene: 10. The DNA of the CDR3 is TGTGCCAGCAGCCAGAGGGGGCGTGGAACGTTCTTC. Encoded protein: CASSQRGRGTFF. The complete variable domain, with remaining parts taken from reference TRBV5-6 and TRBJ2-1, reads DAGVTQSPTHLIKTRGQQVTLRCSPKSGHDTVSWYQQALGQGPQFIFQYYEEEERQRGNFPDRFSGHQFPNYSSELNVNALLLGDSALYLCASSQRGRGTFFGPGTRLTVL.